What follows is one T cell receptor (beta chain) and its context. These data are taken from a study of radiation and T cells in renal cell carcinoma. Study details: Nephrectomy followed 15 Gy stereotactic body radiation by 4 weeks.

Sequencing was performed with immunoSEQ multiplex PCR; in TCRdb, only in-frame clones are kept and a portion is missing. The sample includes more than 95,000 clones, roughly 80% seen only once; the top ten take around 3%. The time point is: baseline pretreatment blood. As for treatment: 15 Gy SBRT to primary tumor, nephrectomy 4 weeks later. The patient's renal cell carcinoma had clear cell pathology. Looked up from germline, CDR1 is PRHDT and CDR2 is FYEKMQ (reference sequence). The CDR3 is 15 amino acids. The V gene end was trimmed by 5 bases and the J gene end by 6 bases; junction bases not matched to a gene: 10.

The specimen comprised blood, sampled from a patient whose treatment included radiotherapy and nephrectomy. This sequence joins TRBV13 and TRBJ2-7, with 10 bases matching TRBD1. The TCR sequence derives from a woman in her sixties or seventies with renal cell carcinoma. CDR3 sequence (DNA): TGTGCCAGCAGCCACCATGGGACAGGGGATAGCGAGCAGTACTTC. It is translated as CASSHHGTGDSEQYF.